These 10 T cell receptor beta chains were all obtained from the same sample, sequenced in a study of control samples from healthy donors and cancer patients. Clones were read by immunoSEQ multiplex PCR, and TCRdb kept only the in-frame ones, dropping some. The repertoire holds tens of thousands of clones, with about 90% as singletons. What was sequenced was blood. These receptors were obtained from a woman aged 50 to 60 in good health.

This chain uses TRBV7-9 with TRBJ1-2, with D possibly TRBD1 on 5 matching bases. V was trimmed by 5 bases and J by 8 bases, leaving 15 bases between them. The CDR3 length is 13 residues. Per germline, CDR1 SEHNR and CDR2 FQNEAQ (reference sequence). CDR3: CASSVTGRSGYTF. CDR3 coding DNA: TGTGCCAGCAGCGTTACGGGGCGGAGCGGCTACACCTTC.

This rearrangement joins TRBV28 to TRBJ1-5; TRBD1 might be the D (5 bases). CDR3 length: 17 residues. Trimming left V 3 bases short and J 1 base short, with 16 bases between. Germline CDR1 MDHEN, CDR2 SYDVKM. DNA for the CDR3: TGTGCCAGCAGTTTCTTGAGCAATTCAGGGAGCAATCAGCCCCAGCATTTT. As protein: CASSFLSNSGSNQPQHF.

This chain joins TRBV2 and TRBJ2-1, with D unclear. Germline values: CDR1 SNHLY, CDR2 FYNNEI. Trimming took off 0 bases at V and 9 bases at J, with 9 bases between the two ends. The CDR3 totals 13 residues. CDR3 nucleotide sequence: TGTGCCAGCAGTGAAGCACCGGCGGCTGAGCAGTTCTTC. This gives the protein CASSEAPAAEQFF.

The chain combines TRBV6-1 with TRBJ2-1; D gene unclear. Germline CDR1 and CDR2: MNHNS and SASEGT. This CDR3 is built from 12 residues. The germline V and J ends were trimmed by 1 base and 4 bases, with 2 bases remaining between them. This CDR3 reads CASSEGYNEQFF. CDR3 nucleotides: TGTGCCAGCAGTGAAGGGTACAATGAGCAGTTCTTC.

The CDR3 DNA follows: TGTGCCAGCAGTTACGGGGGACTAGCGGACTACAATGAGCAGTTCTTC. Translated, it gives CASSYGGLADYNEQFF. This chain joins TRBV6-5 and TRBJ2-1, with 11 bases fitting TRBD2. Germline CDR1 MNHEY, CDR2 SVGAGI. V shed 2 bases and J 3 bases; nucleotides not matched to a gene: 3. This CDR3 comprises 16 residues.

The gene calls are TRBV4-1 and TRBJ2-1, with unresolved D. Trimming stripped 6 bases from V and 7 bases from J, with 13 bases between. Germline CDR1 is MGHRA and CDR2 is YSYEKL. The CDR3 sequence is 13 residues long. The DNA of the CDR3 is TGCGCCAGCAGTTCCGGGTTTTGGAATGAGCAGTTCTTC. Its protein is CASSSGFWNEQFF.

The V gene is TRBV9, the J gene TRBJ2-5; the match to TRBD2 covers 8 bases. Germline-derived CDR1 and CDR2 are SGDLS and YYNGEE. This CDR3 is built from 15 residues. V shed 0 bases and J 4 bases; nucleotides not matched to a gene: 5. CDR3 nucleotide sequence: TGTGCCAGCAGCGTAGGGCACGGGGGGGGAGAGACCCAGTACTTC. It translates to CASSVGHGGGETQYF. The variable domain in full, completed from reference TRBV9 and TRBJ2-5, reads DSGVTQTPKHLITATGQRVTLRCSPRSGDLSVYWYQQSLDQGLQFLIQYYNGEERAKGNILERFSAQQFPDLHSELNLSSLELGDSALYFCASSVGHGGGETQYFGPGTRLLVL.

Many counts were recorded for this clone. The chain is built from TRBV27 and TRBJ1-3; possibly TRBD1 for D (6 bases). Trimming took off 2 bases at V and 3 bases at J, with 11 bases between the two ends. Germline lookup yields CDR1 MNHEY and CDR2 SMNVEV (reference sequence). The CDR3 is 15 residues long. The chain's CDR3 is CASSLLGAHGNTIYF. Here the CDR3 DNA reads TGTGCCAGCAGTTTACTGGGGGCGCATGGAAACACCATATATTTT.

The V and J genes are TRBV30 and TRBJ1-1; D ambiguous. CDR3 length: 12 residues. Germline values: CDR1 GTSNPN, CDR2 SVGIG (reference sequence). V lost 2 bases to trimming and J lost 7 bases, with 11 bases between them. CDR3 nucleotides: TGTGCCTGGAGTCCCGGCCCCCTTGAAGCTTTCTTT. Translated: CAWSPGPLEAFF.

The V gene is TRBV4-1, the J gene TRBJ2-2; D is perhaps TRBD2 (5 bases). Germline V gene data show CDR1 as MGHRA and CDR2 as YSYEKL. This CDR3 is built from 16 residues. Trimming took off 4 bases at V and 5 bases at J, with 17 bases between the two ends. CDR3 DNA: TGCGCCAGCAGCCTTATCGGGGAAATCCAAACCGGGGAGCTGTTTTTT. This gives the protein CASSLIGEIQTGELFF.